This T cell receptor (beta chain) was obtained from a study of shared clonotypes between healthy human individuals. Study-level background: Per donor, three plates held CD4 naive cells, three held CD4 memory, two held CD8 naive and one held CD8 memory.

This clone was seen a handful of times. After removal of 0 bases from V and 5 bases from J, the junction contained 8 bases not matched to a gene. Looked up from germline, CDR1 is SGHDT and CDR2 is YYEEEE. This CDR3 contains 17 residues. The table came from immunoSEQ multiplex PCR; TCRdb's copy has only in-frame clones and leaves some out. The table shows approximately 1,000,000 clones, with 70% to 80% occurring only once. The chain combines TRBV5-6 with TRBJ2-5; 12 bases map to TRBD2. This sequence was found in a young man in good health. Some clones in this sample may be carry-over from other donors' samples. Sequenced material: memory CD4+ T cells from PBMCs. Subset specified: CD45RA-negative fraction. The CDR3, as DNA: TGTGCCAGCAGCTTGGAGTCGACTAGCGGGAGTATGGAGACCCAGTACTTC. Residues: CASSLESTSGSMETQYF.